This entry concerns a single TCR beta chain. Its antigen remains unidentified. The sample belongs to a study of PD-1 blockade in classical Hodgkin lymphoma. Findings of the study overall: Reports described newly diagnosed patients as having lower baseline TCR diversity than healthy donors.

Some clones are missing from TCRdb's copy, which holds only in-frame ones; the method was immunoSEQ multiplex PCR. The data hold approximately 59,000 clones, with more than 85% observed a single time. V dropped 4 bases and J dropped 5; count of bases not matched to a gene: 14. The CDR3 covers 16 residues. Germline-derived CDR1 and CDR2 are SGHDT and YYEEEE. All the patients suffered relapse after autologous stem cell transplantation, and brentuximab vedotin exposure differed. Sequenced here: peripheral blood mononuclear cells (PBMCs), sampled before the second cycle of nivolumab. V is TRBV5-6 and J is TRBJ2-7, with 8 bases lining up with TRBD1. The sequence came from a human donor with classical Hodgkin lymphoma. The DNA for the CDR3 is TGTGCCAGCAGCCCCGTTCGAGATTCAGGGGGCGACGAGCAGTACTTC. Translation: CASSPVRDSGGDEQYF.